The rows below give T cell receptor beta chains drawn from one sample of a study of cytomegalovirus exposure and HLA in healthy donors. TCRdb keeps only in-frame clones here, not all; method: immunoSEQ multiplex PCR. The profile shows about 59,000 clones, just under 75% of them singletons. Source material: PBMCs. These receptors originate from a man aged 25 to 40 in good health and CMV-seropositive. The CDR3 runs from the conserved cysteine through the conserved F or W. Fields, in order: clone size, CDR3 length, V gene, D gene, J gene, CDR3 DNA, CDR3 protein. A D gene is named only where the DNA matches it firmly. Clone sizes are given selectively: once, few, many, or a class where the clone is expanded.

size: NA; length: 16; V: TRBV6-6; D: NA; J: TRBJ2-7; DNA: TGTGCCAGCAGTTACTCGCAACCGGGGAGCTCCTACGAGCAGTACTTC; CDR3: CASSYSQPGSSYEQYF
size: few; length: 12; V: TRBV2; D: TRBD1; J: TRBJ1-4; DNA: TGTGCCAGCAGTGAAGGGACAGGGAAACTGTTTTTT; CDR3: CASSEGTGKLFF
size: NA; length: 15; V: TRBV5-4; D: TRBD1; J: TRBJ2-5; DNA: TGTGCCAGCAGCTTGCGGGCAGGGGGCGTAGAGACCCAGTACTTC; CDR3: CASSLRAGGVETQYF
size: NA; length: 14; V: TRBV18; D: TRBD2; J: TRBJ2-7; DNA: TGTGCCAGCTCACCAAGGTCGATAGCGGGGGACAAGTACTTC; CDR3: CASSPRSIAGDKYF
size: NA; length: 11; V: TRBV7-2; D: NA; J: TRBJ1-2; DNA: TGTGCCAGCAGCTTACGGGGTGGCTACACCTTC; CDR3: CASSLRGGYTF
size: NA; length: 14; V: TRBV28; D: NA; J: TRBJ1-5; DNA: TGTGCCAGCAGTCCCTACTCTTTCGATCAGCCCCAGCATTTT; CDR3: CASSPYSFDQPQHF
size: NA; length: 15; V: TRBV4-3; D: NA; J: TRBJ1-1; DNA: TGCGCCAGCAGCCAGGGGAGGGGCGGGGGCACTGAAGCTTTCTTT; CDR3: CASSQGRGGGTEAFF
size: NA; length: 16; V: TRBV27; D: TRBD1; J: TRBJ2-2; DNA: TGTGCCAGCAGTCCATCCCGGACAGGGGGCTCCGGGGAGCTGTTTTTT; CDR3: CASSPSRTGGSGELFF
size: NA; length: 17; V: TRBV7-9; D: NA; J: TRBJ2-2; DNA: TGTGCCAGCAGCTTAGAGGCTCGGACGATCGAGGGCGGGGAGCTGTTTTTT; CDR3: CASSLEARTIEGGELFF
size: NA; length: 16; V: TRBV28; D: NA; J: TRBJ1-5; DNA: TGTGCCAGCAGTTTTGAATCAGGGAACGCCAATCAGCCCCAGCATTTT; CDR3: CASSFESGNANQPQHF
size: NA; length: 15; V: TRBV5-1; D: NA; J: TRBJ2-7; DNA: TGCGCCAGCAGCTTGGAGGGAGCGGAGACCTACGAGCAGTACTTC; CDR3: CASSLEGAETYEQYF
size: NA; length: 15; V: TRBV29-1; D: TRBD1; J: TRBJ1-4; DNA: TGCAGCGTTGAAGATAAGGGACAGGGGGCAGGAAAACTGTTTTTT; CDR3: CSVEDKGQGAGKLFF
size: NA; length: 14; V: TRBV19; D: NA; J: TRBJ1-5; DNA: TGTGCCAGTAGTCTCGACAGTCGCAATCAGCCCCAGCATTTT; CDR3: CASSLDSRNQPQHF
size: NA; length: 17; V: TRBV18; D: NA; J: TRBJ1-1; DNA: TGTGCCAGCTCACCACTACAGGAGCCCCTGCGTAACACTGAAGCTTTCTTT; CDR3: CASSPLQEPLRNTEAFF
size: NA; length: 14; V: TRBV7-9; D: NA; J: TRBJ2-4; DNA: TGTGCCAGCACCGGACAGATAGCCAAAAACATTCAGTACTTC; CDR3: CASTGQIAKNIQYF
size: NA; length: 14; V: TRBV30; D: TRBD1; J: TRBJ1-6; DNA: TGTGCCTGGAATTCCGGGACAGGGAATTCACCCCTCCACTTT; CDR3: CAWNSGTGNSPLHF
size: NA; length: 15; V: TRBV29-1; D: TRBD1; J: TRBJ1-2; DNA: TGCAGCGTTGACGGGACAGACACTGCTAACTATGGCTACACCTTC; CDR3: CSVDGTDTANYGYTF
size: NA; length: 17; V: TRBV9; D: TRBD1; J: TRBJ1-2; DNA: TGTGCCAGCAGCGACCAATTATCCTGGACAGGGCCCTATGGCTACACCTTC; CDR3: CASSDQLSWTGPYGYTF
size: NA; length: 14; V: TRBV5-1; D: NA; J: TRBJ2-3; DNA: TGCGCCAGCAGCTTGGCCTTGTCGGGGGATACGCAGTATTTT; CDR3: CASSLALSGDTQYF
size: NA; length: 17; V: TRBV5-1; D: NA; J: TRBJ1-3; DNA: TGCGCCAGCAGCTTGGGGACTGGCGGCTACTCTGGAAACACCATATATTTT; CDR3: CASSLGTGGYSGNTIYF
size: NA; length: 15; V: TRBV1; D: NA; J: TRBJ1-2; DNA: TGCACCAGCCCAAACAAGATTACGGGGGGCAGAGACTACACCTTC; CDR3: CTSPNKITGGRDYTF
size: NA; length: 15; V: TRBV30; D: NA; J: TRBJ1-6; DNA: TGTGCCTGGAGTCGGGATAGCTCCTATAATTCACCCCTCCACTTT; CDR3: CAWSRDSSYNSPLHF
size: NA; length: 15; V: TRBV6-6; D: NA; J: TRBJ1-2; DNA: TGTGCCAGCAGTTACGGATCTCAGGGTCCATATGGCTACACCTTC; CDR3: CASSYGSQGPYGYTF
size: NA; length: 15; V: TRBV9; D: TRBD2; J: TRBJ2-5; DNA: TGTGCCAGCAGCGTAGCAGCGGGGGAGGGAGAGACCCAGTACTTC; CDR3: CASSVAAGEGETQYF
size: NA; length: 14; V: TRBV14; D: NA; J: TRBJ1-4; DNA: TGTGCCAGCAGCCTAAGCCAGGGATGGGAAAAACTGTTTTTT; CDR3: CASSLSQGWEKLFF
size: once; length: 14; V: TRBV5-6; D: TRBD2; J: TRBJ2-3; DNA: TGTGCCAGCAGCCGCCGGGGGGGGACAGATACGCAGTATTTT; CDR3: CASSRRGGTDTQYF
size: few; length: 13; V: TRBV4-1; D: TRBD1; J: TRBJ1-1; DNA: TGCGCCAGCACGACAGGGCTAAACACTGAAGCTTTCTTT; CDR3: CASTTGLNTEAFF
size: NA; length: 19; V: TRBV5-4; D: TRBD2; J: TRBJ2-3; DNA: TGTGCCAGCAGCCGACTGGGACTAGCGGGGTTCAGCGGCACAGATACGCAGTATTTT; CDR3: CASSRLGLAGFSGTDTQYF
size: NA; length: 15; V: TRBV25-1; D: NA; J: TRBJ2-3; DNA: TGTGCCAGCAGTTCGCCAGGGGACTACACAGATACGCAGTATTTT; CDR3: CASSSPGDYTDTQYF